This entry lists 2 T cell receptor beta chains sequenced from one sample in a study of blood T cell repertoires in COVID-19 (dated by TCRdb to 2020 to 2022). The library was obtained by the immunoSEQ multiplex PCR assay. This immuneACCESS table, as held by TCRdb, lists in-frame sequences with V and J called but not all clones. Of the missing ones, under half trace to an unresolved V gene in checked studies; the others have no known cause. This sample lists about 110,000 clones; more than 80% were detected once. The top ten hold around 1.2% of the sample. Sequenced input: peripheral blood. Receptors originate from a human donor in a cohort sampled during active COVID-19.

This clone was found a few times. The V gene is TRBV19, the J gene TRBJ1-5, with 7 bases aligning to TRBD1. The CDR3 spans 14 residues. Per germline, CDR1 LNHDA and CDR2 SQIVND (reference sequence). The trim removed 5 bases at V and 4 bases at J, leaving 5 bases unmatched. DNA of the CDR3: TGTGCCAGTAGTCATCAACAGGGGAATCAGCCCCAGCATTTT. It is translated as CASSHQQGNQPQHF.

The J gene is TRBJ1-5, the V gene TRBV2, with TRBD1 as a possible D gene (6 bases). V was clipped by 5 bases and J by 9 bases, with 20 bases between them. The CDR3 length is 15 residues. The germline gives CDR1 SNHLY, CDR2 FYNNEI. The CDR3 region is CASSPTRGGDAPQHF. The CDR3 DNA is TGTGCCAGCAGTCCCACCAGAGGGGGTGACGCGCCCCAGCATTTT.